Shown below are 14 T cell receptor beta chains from a single sample sequenced in a study of blood T cell repertoires in COVID-19. Some clones are missing from TCRdb's copy, which holds only in-frame ones; the method was immunoSEQ multiplex PCR. The table has about 73,000 clones, 65% to 90% seen once. Sequenced: peripheral blood. The receptors come from a woman aged 55 to 70 with acute or convalescent COVID-19.

The chain links TRBV7-3 to TRBJ1-1, with a weak D call TRBD1 (5 bases). In germline, CDR1 is SGHTA, CDR2 FQGTGA. CDR3 length: 13 residues. Trimming removed 3 bases from V and 7 bases from J, with 12 bases in between. The CDR3 nucleotides are TGTGCCAGCAGCTTTTCCTACGGGGGTGAAGCTTTCTTT. Translating gives CASSFSYGGEAFF.

V and J are TRBV5-1 and TRBJ2-3; TRBD2 matches at 11 bases. Germline CDR1 and CDR2: SGHRS and YFSETQ. V shed 0 bases, J shed 14 bases, and the junction held 8 bases outside the gene matches. The CDR3 length is 14 residues. The CDR3 sequence is CASSLEVAGGQAYF. For the CDR3, the DNA is TGCGCCAGCAGCTTGGAGGTAGCGGGGGGGCAGGCGTATTTT.

CDR3 bases: TGTGCCAGCGGGGGAGGGGCCAGAGGGTATGGCTACACCTTC. This gives the protein CASGGGARGYGYTF. V is TRBV11-2 and J is TRBJ1-2, with D tentatively TRBD1 (5 bases). Looked up from germline, CDR1 is SGHAT and CDR2 is FQNNGV. The CDR3 length is 14 residues. Trimming removed 8 bases from V and 5 bases from J, with 18 bases in between.

This clone has a handful of counts. This chain joins TRBV7-9 and TRBJ1-3, with D maybe TRBD1 (5 bases). V shed 6 bases and J shed 1 base, with 13 bases lying between them. The CDR3 consists of 15 residues. Germline V gene lookup returns CDR1 SEHNR and CDR2 FQNEAQ (reference sequence). The CDR3: CASRFSGSSGNTIYF. CDR3 in DNA: TGTGCCAGCAGATTTTCAGGGTCTTCTGGAAACACCATATATTTT. Full variable domain (rest looked up from reference TRBV7-9 and TRBJ1-3): DTGVSQNPRHKITKRGQNVTFRCDPISEHNRLYWYRQTLGQGPEFLTYFQNEAQLEKSRLLSDRFSAERPKGSFSTLEIQRTEQGDSAMYLCASRFSGSSGNTIYFGEGSWLTVV.

The CDR3 sequence: CAWKWTGGNTIYF. In DNA, the CDR3 is TGTGCCTGGAAGTGGACAGGGGGAAACACCATATATTTT. The chain combines TRBV30 with TRBJ1-3; 8 positions agree with TRBD1. The V gene's germline CDR1 is GTSNPN and CDR2 SVGIG (reference sequence). The CDR3 runs to 13 residues. The J segment lost 4 bases and the V segment lost 4 bases, leaving 3 bases of the junction unmatched. The full variable domain, with the rest looked up from reference TRBV30 and TRBJ1-3, is SQTIHQWPATLVQPVGSPLSLECTVEGTSNPNLYWYRQAAGRGLQLLFYSVGIGQISSEVPQNLSASRPQDRQFILSSKKLLLSDSGFYLCAWKWTGGNTIYFGEGSWLTVV.

This clone was recorded a few times. This chain connects TRBV6-5 to TRBJ2-2, with no clear D. V lost 6 bases and J 5 bases, leaving 10 bases between the germline ends. There are 13 residues in the CDR3. In germline, CDR1 is MNHEY, CDR2 SVGAGI. The CDR3 loop reads CASRIIETGELFF. The CDR3, as DNA: TGTGCCAGCAGAATAATAGAAACCGGGGAGCTGTTTTTT.

The rearrangement uses TRBV6-1 and TRBJ2-5; tentative D call: TRBD1 (5 bases). The V end lost 2 bases, the J end lost 4 bases, and 11 bases lay between the germline ends. CDR3 length equals 14 residues. Per germline, CDR1 MNHNS and CDR2 SASEGT. This chain's CDR3 is CASSERAGLETQYF. In nucleotides, the CDR3 is TGTGCCAGCAGTGAAAGGGCAGGGCTAGAGACCCAGTACTTC.

The chain links TRBV11-2 to TRBJ1-1, with 8 bases matching TRBD1. V lost 4 bases and J lost 4; bases outside the gene matches: 5. The length of the CDR3 is 14 residues. Germline CDR1 SGHAT, CDR2 FQNNGV. The CDR3 spells CASSSQGVSTEAFF. In nucleotides, the CDR3 is TGTGCCAGCAGCTCACAGGGGGTAAGCACTGAAGCTTTCTTT.

The chain recombines TRBV5-4 with TRBJ1-2; D is possibly TRBD1 (6 bases). There are 18 residues in the CDR3. The germline CDR1 and CDR2 sequences are SGHNT and YYREEE (reference sequence). V was clipped by 0 bases and J by 3 bases, with 21 bases between them. The CDR3, as DNA: TGTGCCAGCAGCTTGGGGGCTCGGGGGGCGCGTAGGGACTATGGCTACACCTTC. Encoded protein: CASSLGARGARRDYGYTF.

This clone was observed a few times. The CDR3 DNA sequence: TGTGCCAGCAGCGTAGCGACAGGAGGACATGAGCAGTTCTTC. Amino acid sequence: CASSVATGGHEQFF. The rearrangement uses TRBV9 and TRBJ2-1; D might be TRBD1 (6 bases). Germline V gene sequence: CDR1 SGDLS, CDR2 YYNGEE. CDR3 length equals 14 residues. The V end lost 0 bases, the J end lost 8 bases, and 12 bases lay between the germline ends.

The rearrangement links TRBV24-1 to TRBJ1-1, with TRBD1 as a possible D gene (6 bases). This CDR3 region has 14 residues. Trimming removed 4 bases at V and 5 bases at J, with 13 bases between. In germline, CDR1 is KGHDR, CDR2 SFDVKD. CDR3 in DNA: TGTGCCACCAGTGACCCCTCTAGGGGGACTGAAGCTTTCTTT. This encodes CATSDPSRGTEAFF.

The chain couples TRBV3-1 (or the pseudogene TRBV3-2) to TRBJ2-1; 11 bases align to TRBD2. Germline assignment: CDR1 LGHDT and CDR2 YNNKEL (reference sequence). V dropped 1 base and J dropped 4; count of bases not matched to a gene: 3. This CDR3 spans 16 amino acids. CDR3 bases: TGTGCCAGCAGCCAAGTAACTAGCGGGGGTTACAATGAGCAGTTCTTC. Its protein product is CASSQVTSGGYNEQFF.

The J gene is TRBJ1-1, the V gene TRBV27; tentative D call: TRBD1 (5 bases). The CDR3 totals 13 residues. In germline, CDR1 is MNHEY, CDR2 SMNVEV (reference sequence). V shed 5 bases and J shed 4 bases, with 11 bases lying between them. The CDR3 reads CASSPGSSTEAFF. CDR3 nucleotides: TGTGCCAGCAGTCCAGGGTCGAGCACTGAAGCTTTCTTT.

This clone counts as large. The V call is TRBV4-1, the J call TRBJ2-3; 12 nucleotides align to TRBD2. Losses at the gene ends were 4 bases for V and 2 bases for J; bases not matched to a gene: 7. Germline lookup yields CDR1 MGHRA and CDR2 YSYEKL. The CDR3 consists of 17 residues. The CDR3 nucleotides are TGCGCCAGCAGCCTTGATCGGACTAGCGGGGCCACAGATACGCAGTATTTT. Translated, it gives CASSLDRTSGATDTQYF.